This paragraph covers one T cell receptor beta chain sequence. V was pared by 0 bases and J by 2 bases, with 12 bases between. The V gene's germline CDR1 is SGDLS and CDR2 YYNGEE. This CDR3 region has 16 residues. This sample is drawn from a study of T cell changes during pregnancy in multiple sclerosis. Produced via immunoSEQ multiplex PCR; TCRdb's table is partial and in-frame only. Of under 95,000 clones in the sample, 85% to 95% are singletons; the top ten hold around 0.45%. The chain is built from TRBV9 and TRBJ2-1; D not certain. This clonotype originated in a female donor with multiple sclerosis, enrolled in a pregnancy study. Sample: CD4+ T cells from peripheral blood mononuclear cells, taken before pregnancy. In DNA form, the CDR3 reads TGTGCCAGCAGCGTAGGAGATCCCGTACCCTACAATGAGCAGTTCTTC. Its translation: CASSVGDPVPYNEQFF. Combining the CDR3 with reference TRBV9 and TRBJ2-1 gives the whole variable domain DSGVTQTPKHLITATGQRVTLRCSPRSGDLSVYWYQQSLDQGLQFLIQYYNGEERAKGNILERFSAQQFPDLHSELNLSSLELGDSALYFCASSVGDPVPYNEQFFGPGTRLTVL.